A single T cell receptor beta chain is shown here with its context. This clone's antigen is unknown. Per-base qualities were not stored, and no clone one base away is much larger. V loses 2 bases at its end and J loses 5 bases; junction bases beyond the gene matches: 5. The CDR3 spans 14 residues, from the cysteine through the phenylalanine. Of the read, only the CDR3 DNA is kept; its 42 bases are in frame from base 1. The germline V gene specifies SNHLY as CDR1 and FYNNEI as CDR2. This specimen belongs to a study of cytomegalovirus exposure and HLA in healthy donors (dated by TCRdb to the late 2010s). In the study overall: An earlier analysis of about 560 of the donors reported 276 Gb of sequence data and 117 million unique TCR beta sequences obtained from about 200 million T cells. A later genetic analysis used genome-wide SNP genotypes for about 65% of the roughly 670 donors, treating that subset as a discovery cohort. In an earlier analysis of roughly 600 of the donors, high-throughput TCR beta sequencing was used to judge whether each TCR beta V gene segment behaved as functional or pseudogenic. To predict cytomegalovirus infection status, the study combined high-throughput TCR immunosequencing, statistical association of individual TCRs with disease status, and machine learning. About 330 gigabases of sequencing data and tens of millions of unique TCR sequences made up an early release that covered some 640 HLA-typed donors. Donor age, sex, ethnicity and CMV serostatus were compiled alongside the repertoire data. The aim of the study was to test whether cataloging public T cell receptors could identify signatures of past pathogen exposure. A later analysis re-analyzed previously published TCR beta repertoires from 550 to 700 donors and added high-resolution HLA genotyping to study TCR occurrence patterns. Of the 300 to 500 genotyped donors, 65% to 90% were placed in the genetic ancestry cluster associated with self-reported Caucasian donors. The T cell repertoires of 550 to 850 subjects were profiled by immunosequencing and related to cytomegalovirus serostatus. The number of donors typed differed by locus, with about 629-630 for A, B, C, DRB1 and DQB1, approximately 500 for DQA1, 600 to 610 for DPA1, and under 490 for DPB1. Every repertoire in the discovery cohort had been generated on one and the same sequencing platform. In addition to the first cohort of 666 subjects, a separate validation cohort of approximately 120 different subjects was used. Class I and class II HLA loci were covered by the typing at four-digit resolution. Rather than using new phenotypic data, the later analysis identified candidate immune exposures from TCR beta sequences and from how often those sequences occurred across donors. Among almost 400 genotyped donors of the cohort, an average of approximately 240,000 unique TCR beta nucleotide sequences were sequenced per donor, roughly 18% of them non-productive. Four or five DR-DQ haplotypes were handled as single units for association and clustering because linkage in the cohort was strong.

Paper-wide results and their limitations: The earlier analysis of approximately 540 of the donors excluded around 17 rarely observed V segments, including chromosome 9 orphons, because counts were too low. In a later genetic analysis, a missense DCLRE1C variant was associated with V-gene and J-gene trimming of TCR beta chains, and the association was replicated in an independent cohort. Sequencing depth was assumed to be roughly uniform across donors in the presence/absence analyses, though that assumption may not hold. The study listed 164 TCR beta chains as associated with cytomegalovirus. Most CMV-associated TCR beta chains appeared to be HLA-restricted in a later analysis, and the HLA associations seemed to be driven largely by CMV exposure. A cluster of highly shared sequence variants was judged likely to represent a technical artifact of the sequencing pipeline. While some public TCRs were present in many individuals, most TCR sequences turned up only very rarely across donors. In this cohort, only TCR beta chains were sequenced, and detectable features were limited by the absence of alpha or paired-chain data. In both the original and validation cohorts, the classifier was reported to diagnose cytomegalovirus status with high specificity and sensitivity. For the cohort, immune exposure information was limited to CMV serostatus. It was suggested by the authors that the approach could potentially be generalized to other disease states and immunological phenotypes. In a later analysis, TCR association rates were found to vary across HLA loci, with the most associated TCRs seen for DRB1 alleles and the fewest for HLA-C alleles. A few of the identified cytomegalovirus-associated TCR beta chains were confirmed in vitro to be specific for cytomegalovirus antigens. In a later analysis, HLA-associated TCR beta chains showed more clonal expansion and lower generation probabilities than non-associated chains that were equally common. Assigning TCR associations to individual alleles was difficult when HLA alleles, especially DR and DQ, strongly co-occurred. A later analysis reported that several top co-occurrence clusters appeared linked to parvovirus B19, influenza, CMV and Epstein-Barr virus. An earlier analysis of approximately 530 of the donors showed that most TCR beta V segments appeared in productive rearrangements either about 87% or about 30% of the time, which broadly matched IMGT annotations. Specific HLA alleles were associated with 16,951 TCR beta sequences at a false discovery rate of 0.05 in a later analysis. A further reported finding was that TCR beta sequences accurately predicted the HLA-A and HLA-B alleles for most subjects in the first cohort. Correlated functional status among segregating V segments might reflect linkage disequilibrium, but an unknown experimental factor could not be ruled out. Because HLA typing was unavailable for some donors at each locus, only the typed subset was used in association tests. A later genetic analysis reported fewer N-insertions in productive TCRs among donors in an Asian-associated ancestry cluster than the approximately 700-donor mean. Because the 87-base-pair reads could not distinguish some IMGT-functional V segments, including TRBV6-2 and TRBV6-3, those segments were excluded.

Library creation used the immunoSEQ multiplex PCR assay. For the multiplex PCR, a mixture combining 60 forward primers for TCR Vbeta segments and 13 reverse primers for TCR Jbeta segments was used. The CDR3 region of rearranged TCR beta genes was amplified from genomic DNA with a multiplex PCR assay. Amplified TCR beta libraries were sequenced as 87-base-pair reads on the Illumina HiSeq System. The authors' analysis ran thus. A later analysis counted around 72 million unique TCR beta chains across the 600 to 850 repertoires, and around 9.9 million of these chains were shared by at least two donors. A nearest-neighbor algorithm error-corrected the raw reads and collapsed the reads into unique sequences, merging closely related sequences to remove PCR and sequencing errors. Alignment of CDR3 sequences to IMGT reference sequences was used to assign V, D and J gene segments. Each retained sequence needed at least a six-nucleotide match to both a V gene segment and a J gene segment. Rearrangements were called productive when the CDR3 lacked stop codons and stayed in frame with V and J; all others were non-productive. CDR3 was defined by IMGT convention, running from the second conserved V-encoded cysteine to the conserved J-encoded phenylalanine. In an earlier analysis of just under 600 of the donors, sequences lacking an unambiguous match to a single V gene segment were excluded. An earlier analysis of 550 to 650 of the donors classified V segments as functional when productive rearrangements were above 56.7% and as segregating when the standard deviation between donors was above 5%. A statistical classification framework was developed to diagnose cytomegalovirus status using the catalog of TCR beta chain sequences. In a later analysis, V and J genes were assigned by comparing TCR nucleotide sequences against IMGT/GENE-DB human TR gene sequences. The TCRdist pipeline was used in a later analysis to assign CDR3 sequences and most-parsimonious VDJ recombination scenarios. In a later analysis, each TCR beta chain was defined by its CDR3 amino acid sequence together with its V-gene family, and reads without a unique V-gene family were excluded. To address suspected cross-contamination and a sequencing artifact, a later analysis removed roughly 580 highly shared, low-generation-probability nucleotide sequences. For each public chain, a later analysis derived a clonal expansion index from normalized ranks of inferred template counts within each repertoire. In a later analysis, generation probabilities were computed with a VDJ recombination model fitted to out-of-frame rearrangements, and the resulting probabilities were checked against IGoR. In a later analysis, hypergeometric tests were used to score TCR-TCR, TCR-HLA and TCR-CMV co-occurrence, with a repertoire-size bias correction applied to TCR pairs. To estimate false discovery rates, a later analysis permuted the HLA or CMV assignments 20 times. In a later analysis, co-occurring TCRs were grouped using DBSCAN, with TCRdist sequence similarity added in when clustering inside HLA-allele-positive subsets. Repertoires with fewer than 30,000 or more than 120,000 public chains, plus five repertoires with anomalous nucleotide sharing, were excluded from co-occurrence clustering. TCRdb obtained this table from immuneACCESS and retained in-frame rearrangements with V and J assigned. These tables miss some clones; where compared with another copy, unresolved V genes account for less than half of the shortfall, and the remainder is unexplained. From that table come the V and J calls and clone size; the DNA was used to work out D and trimming. In this sample the table shows 200,000 to 250,000 clones, more than 75% of which occur a single time. The biggest ten clones account for around 5% of the sample.

The cohort comprised 550 to 700 healthy bone marrow donors. At the time of sampling, all cohort members were nominally healthy, though unrecorded immune exposures were likely present. The donor was CMV seropositive and was included in the group of 300 or so seropositive cohort members. Every donor gave a peripheral blood sample, and the peripheral blood mononuclear cells from that sample were used for TCR beta sequencing. Genomic DNA was extracted from the blood cell samples with the Qiagen DNeasy Blood Extraction Kit. This TCR derives from a woman in her 40s in good health and CMV-seropositive. The sample consisted of PBMCs. The V and J genes are TRBV2 and TRBJ1-1, with 7 bases aligning to TRBD1. CDR3 protein: CASSELGQVTEAFF. The base sequence is TGTGCCAGCAGTGAATTAGGACAGGTGACTGAAGCTTTCTTT.